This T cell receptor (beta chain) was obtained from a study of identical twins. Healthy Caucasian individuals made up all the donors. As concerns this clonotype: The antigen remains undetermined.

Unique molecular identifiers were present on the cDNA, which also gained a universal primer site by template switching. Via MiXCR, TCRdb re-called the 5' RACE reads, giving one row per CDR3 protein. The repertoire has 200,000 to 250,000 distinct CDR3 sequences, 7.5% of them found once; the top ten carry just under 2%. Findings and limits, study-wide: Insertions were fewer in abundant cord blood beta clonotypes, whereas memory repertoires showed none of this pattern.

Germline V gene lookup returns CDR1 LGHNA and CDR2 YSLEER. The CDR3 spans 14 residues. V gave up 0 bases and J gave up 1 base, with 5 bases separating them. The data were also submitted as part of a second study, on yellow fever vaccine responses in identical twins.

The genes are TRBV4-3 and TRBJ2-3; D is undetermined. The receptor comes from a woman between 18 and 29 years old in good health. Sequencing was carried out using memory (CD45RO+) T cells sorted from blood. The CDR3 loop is CASSQDGGTDTQYF. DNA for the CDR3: TGCGCCAGCAGCCAAGATGGGGGCACAGATACGCAGTATTTT.